This is a list of T cell receptor beta chains from one sample in a study of Ad26.COV2.S vaccination and SARS-CoV-2 variants. The protocol was immunoSEQ multiplex PCR, while the TCRdb copy is restricted to in-frame clones and leaves out a portion. Of about 400,000 clones in the sample, roughly 85% were seen once. This specimen was peripheral blood, taken in a trial of Ad26.COV2.S vaccine versus placebo. These receptors were collected from a person aged 18-60 years who received the Ad26.COV2.S COVID-19 vaccine or a placebo. CDR3s include the opening cysteine and the closing phenylalanine or tryptophan. Some rows have no size entry. The others give once, few or many, or a class for an expanded clone.

clone size: -; J gene: TRBJ1-4; V gene: TRBV4-1; CDR3 protein: CASSQLQGAGEKLFF
clone size: -; J gene: TRBJ2-7; V gene: TRBV5-1; CDR3 protein: CASSPIGQWREQYF
clone size: -; J gene: TRBJ2-7; V gene: TRBV5-1; CDR3 protein: CASSLSGQGPHEQYF
clone size: -; J gene: TRBJ1-4; V gene: TRBV3-1/TRBV3-2; CDR3 protein: CASSHSARGSEKLFF
clone size: -; J gene: TRBJ1-4; V gene: TRBV15; CDR3 protein: CATSRPTGYEEKLFF
clone size: -; J gene: TRBJ1-2; V gene: TRBV5-1; CDR3 protein: CASSPQDGYGYTF
clone size: -; J gene: TRBJ2-3; V gene: TRBV30; CDR3 protein: CAWTREGITTDTQYF
clone size: few; J gene: TRBJ1-6; V gene: TRBV5-1; CDR3 protein: CASSPEGSPTISPLHF
clone size: -; J gene: TRBJ1-5; V gene: TRBV11-3; CDR3 protein: CASNGGIEPQHF
clone size: -; J gene: TRBJ1-1; V gene: TRBV5-1; CDR3 protein: CASRVQGRLEAFF
clone size: -; J gene: TRBJ2-7; V gene: TRBV9; CDR3 protein: CASSVDSGILYEQYF
clone size: -; J gene: TRBJ1-5; V gene: TRBV10-3; CDR3 protein: CAISERGLFNQPQHF
clone size: -; J gene: TRBJ2-1; V gene: TRBV27; CDR3 protein: CASSLSGRFTYNEQFF
clone size: -; J gene: TRBJ1-1; V gene: TRBV6-5; CDR3 protein: CASRIQEVAFF
clone size: few; J gene: TRBJ2-5; V gene: TRBV3-1/TRBV3-2; CDR3 protein: CASTHRAGETQYF
clone size: -; J gene: TRBJ2-7; V gene: TRBV7-2; CDR3 protein: CASSPLDLAKNEQYF
clone size: -; J gene: TRBJ2-4; V gene: TRBV5-4; CDR3 protein: CASSLEGGRRAKNIQYF
clone size: -; J gene: TRBJ1-1; V gene: TRBV5-6; CDR3 protein: CASSLVQGATLRAFF
clone size: -; J gene: TRBJ1-1; V gene: TRBV6-5; CDR3 protein: CASSYPGNTEAFF
clone size: -; J gene: TRBJ1-2; V gene: TRBV9; CDR3 protein: CASSPGIPAEGYTF
clone size: -; J gene: TRBJ1-3; V gene: TRBV7-2; CDR3 protein: CASSSPRAGLDTIYF
clone size: -; J gene: TRBJ2-3; V gene: TRBV7-2; CDR3 protein: CASSLGLRGFTDTQYF
clone size: -; J gene: TRBJ2-7; V gene: TRBV5-6; CDR3 protein: CASSLRVYEQYF
clone size: -; J gene: TRBJ2-1; V gene: TRBV4-1; CDR3 protein: CASSTIAGSSYNEQFF
clone size: -; J gene: TRBJ1-2; V gene: TRBV30; CDR3 protein: CAWRGQDYGYTF
clone size: -; J gene: TRBJ2-7; V gene: TRBV5-4; CDR3 protein: CASSADRSSYEQYF
clone size: -; J gene: TRBJ2-7; V gene: TRBV11-2; CDR3 protein: CASSLTSGGRYEQYF
clone size: -; J gene: TRBJ1-1; V gene: TRBV6-2/TRBV6-3; CDR3 protein: CASSPEGRGWVNTEAFF
clone size: -; J gene: TRBJ1-1; V gene: TRBV2; CDR3 protein: CASRGESTEAFF
clone size: few; J gene: TRBJ1-6; V gene: TRBV5-1; CDR3 protein: CASSLVVSGSSYNSPLHF
clone size: -; J gene: TRBJ1-5; V gene: TRBV19; CDR3 protein: CASSIGRYSNQPQHF
clone size: few; J gene: TRBJ1-1; V gene: TRBV12-3/TRBV12-4; CDR3 protein: CASSSTRNTEAFF
clone size: -; J gene: TRBJ2-1; V gene: TRBV6-5; CDR3 protein: CASTTGGPSYNEQFF
clone size: few; J gene: TRBJ1-3; V gene: TRBV6-5; CDR3 protein: CASMPLSSGNTIYF
clone size: -; J gene: TRBJ1-2; V gene: TRBV2; CDR3 protein: CASSERVSGYGYTF
clone size: few; J gene: TRBJ2-7; V gene: TRBV7-6; CDR3 protein: CASSLSGQIGEQYF
clone size: -; J gene: TRBJ1-3; V gene: TRBV9; CDR3 protein: CASSVGGAAGNTIYF
clone size: -; J gene: TRBJ2-7; V gene: TRBV7-9; CDR3 protein: CASSSPPREGQSYEQYF
clone size: once; J gene: TRBJ2-7; V gene: TRBV6-5; CDR3 protein: CASSWAEGALEQYF
clone size: -; J gene: TRBJ2-1; V gene: TRBV2; CDR3 protein: CASSEMPAYNEQFF
clone size: -; J gene: TRBJ2-1; V gene: TRBV3-1/TRBV3-2; CDR3 protein: CASSRSGGANEQFF
clone size: -; J gene: TRBJ1-5; V gene: TRBV6-5; CDR3 protein: CASSRRGGSNQPQHF
clone size: -; J gene: TRBJ1-2; V gene: TRBV5-1; CDR3 protein: CASSLGQRYGYTF
clone size: once; J gene: TRBJ2-1; V gene: TRBV5-6; CDR3 protein: CASSAGTGPYNEQFF
clone size: -; J gene: TRBJ2-4; V gene: TRBV5-4; CDR3 protein: CASSLNRGIQYF
clone size: -; J gene: TRBJ1-1; V gene: TRBV7-2; CDR3 protein: CASSQSGGALLSTEAFF
clone size: -; J gene: TRBJ1-3; V gene: TRBV5-1; CDR3 protein: CASSLEMSSSGNTIYF
clone size: few; J gene: TRBJ1-1; V gene: TRBV2; CDR3 protein: CASRLGQGRAMNTEAFF
clone size: few; J gene: TRBJ1-5; V gene: TRBV19; CDR3 protein: CASSPRPSGVAQPQHF
clone size: -; J gene: TRBJ2-3; V gene: TRBV18; CDR3 protein: CASSPTSGRDTQYF
clone size: -; J gene: TRBJ1-1; V gene: TRBV3-1/TRBV3-2; CDR3 protein: CASSQEKRQGPTEAFF
clone size: -; J gene: TRBJ1-1; V gene: TRBV5-5; CDR3 protein: CASSPRGGVGTEAFF
clone size: -; J gene: TRBJ2-1; V gene: TRBV4-2; CDR3 protein: CASSQGLGGGYNEQFF
clone size: once; J gene: TRBJ2-4; V gene: TRBV4-3; CDR3 protein: CASSRSLTGNIQYF
clone size: few; J gene: TRBJ2-6; V gene: TRBV7-9; CDR3 protein: CASSLAPGQGESGANVLTF
clone size: -; J gene: TRBJ2-3; V gene: TRBV19; CDR3 protein: CASNGWPYTDTQYF
clone size: -; J gene: TRBJ2-1; V gene: TRBV11-2; CDR3 protein: CASSLEASGRVKNEQFF
clone size: -; J gene: TRBJ2-2; V gene: TRBV24-1; CDR3 protein: CATSDWAAGELFF
clone size: -; J gene: TRBJ2-3; V gene: TRBV6-2/TRBV6-3; CDR3 protein: CASSYERQGGDTQYF
clone size: -; J gene: TRBJ2-2; V gene: TRBV6-6; CDR3 protein: CASNRPYSGELFF